The 19 T cell receptor beta chains in this list originate from one sample, sequenced in a study of shared clonotypes between healthy human individuals. The assay was immunoSEQ multiplex PCR, and TCRdb's table has in-frame clones only and misses some. In the table there are hundreds of thousands of clones, around three quarters of which are singletons. What was sequenced was PBMCs. These TCRs come from a woman in her 40s in good health. Some clones in this sample may be carry-over from other donors' samples.

This clone was observed a handful of times. This rearrangement joins TRBV5-5 to TRBJ2-3; D is undetermined. This CDR3 comprises 12 residues. Germline-derived CDR1 and CDR2 are SGHKS and YYEKEE (reference sequence). V was cut by 3 bases and J by 7 bases, with 9 bases left in between. The CDR3 sequence: CASSSSPNTQYF. The CDR3 nucleotides are TGTGCCAGCAGCTCCTCCCCTAATACGCAGTATTTT.

The CDR3 nucleotides read TGTGCCAGCAGTCCCCGAGCTAGCGGGAGGTTGTTTGATGAGCAGTTCTTC. Its protein product is CASSPRASGRLFDEQFF. V gene TRBV28 combines with J gene TRBJ2-1; TRBD2 matches at 11 bases. The CDR3 sequence is 17 residues long. From germline, CDR1 is MDHEN and CDR2 SYDVKM. Germline trimming cut 5 bases from V and 8 bases from J; bases unmatched to any gene: 14.

The V gene is TRBV27, the J gene TRBJ1-2, with 7 bases aligning to TRBD1. CDR1 and CDR2 (germline): MNHEY, SMNVEV (reference sequence). The junction had 3 bases not matched to a gene; V was cut back by 3 bases and J by 2 bases. The CDR3 has 14 residues. The CDR3 DNA reads TGTGCCAGCAGTTTCTCAGGGGGGAACTATGGCTACACCTTC. The encoded protein is CASSFSGGNYGYTF.

V usage is TRBV2 and J usage is TRBJ2-7; no firm D call. Trimming removed 6 bases from V and 4 bases from J, with 16 bases in between. CDR3 length: 14 residues. Germline lookup yields CDR1 SNHLY and CDR2 FYNNEI. The CDR3 region is CASRLGLLVYEQYF. The CDR3 DNA is TGTGCCAGCAGACTGGGGTTGTTAGTTTACGAGCAGTACTTC.

This chain connects TRBV2 to TRBJ1-4, with a weak D call TRBD1 (5 bases). In germline, CDR1 is SNHLY, CDR2 FYNNEI. The V gene lost 4 bases and the J gene lost 4 bases, with 13 bases spanning the gap. The length of the CDR3 is 15 residues. The CDR3 loop reads CASSGGRDLNEKLFF. The DNA of the CDR3 is TGTGCCAGCAGTGGGGGCCGGGACCTTAATGAAAAACTGTTTTTT. Using reference TRBV2 and TRBJ1-4 for the parts outside the CDR3, the full variable domain is EPEVTQTPSHQVTQMGQEVILRCVPISNHLYFYWYRQILGQKVEFLVSFYNNEISEKSEIFDDQFSVERPDGSNFTLKIRSTKLEDSAMYFCASSGGRDLNEKLFFGSGTQLSVL.

The V call is TRBV9, the J call TRBJ2-1; 12 bases are shared with TRBD2. From germline, CDR1 is SGDLS and CDR2 YYNGEE. The CDR3 sequence is 17 residues long. The trim removed 0 bases at V and 7 bases at J, leaving 8 bases unmatched. The chain's CDR3 is CASSVAGLAGKENEQFF. For the CDR3, the DNA is TGTGCCAGCAGCGTAGCTGGACTAGCGGGAAAGGAGAATGAGCAGTTCTTC.

The J gene is TRBJ1-6, the V gene TRBV5-1; D is possibly TRBD1 (6 bases). Deletions cut 7 bases from V and 4 bases from J, with 21 bases between. The CDR3 contains 17 residues. In germline, CDR1 is SGHRS, CDR2 YFSETQ. CDR3 DNA: TGCGCCAGCTCGACCGGGACATCCTCCTATTATAATTCACCCCTCCACTTT. It encodes CASSTGTSSYYNSPLHF.

V and J are TRBV11-2 and TRBJ2-1; D uncertain. The V end was cut by 0 bases, the J end by 0 bases, with 9 bases between. This CDR3 spans 16 amino acids. Germline CDR1 reads SGHAT; CDR2 reads FQNNGV. This CDR3 reads CASSLDGASSYNEQFF. The CDR3 DNA sequence: TGTGCCAGCAGCTTAGATGGTGCGAGCTCCTACAATGAGCAGTTCTTC.

The chain joins TRBV30 to TRBJ1-1; the match to TRBD1 covers 8 bases. V lost 2 bases, J lost 3 bases, and 5 bases stayed unmatched. Per germline, CDR1 GTSNPN and CDR2 SVGIG (reference sequence). The CDR3 is made up of 14 amino acids. The CDR3: CAWSTGGPDTEAFF. The CDR3 DNA is TGTGCCTGGAGTACAGGGGGACCGGACACTGAAGCTTTCTTT.

This sequence joins TRBV27 and TRBJ2-3; 9 positions agree with TRBD1. The CDR3 runs to 16 residues. Per the germline V gene, CDR1 is MNHEY and CDR2 is SMNVEV (reference sequence). J lost 3 bases, V lost 1 base, and 5 bases had no gene match. CDR3 bases: TGTGCCAGCAGTTTATGGCGGGGACAGGGAACAGATACGCAGTATTTT. Protein sequence: CASSLWRGQGTDTQYF.

The CDR3 coding sequence is TGCGCCAGCAGCCAAGTCTTCCGGGCCGAACGGGGGGGTTACTACGAGCAGTACTTC. It is translated as CASSQVFRAERGGYYEQYF. The chain has TRBV4-1 and TRBJ2-7; 8 bases line up with TRBD2. The germline V gene has CDR1 MGHRA and CDR2 YSYEKL. This CDR3 has 19 residues. V lost 1 base to trimming and J lost 3 bases; unmatched junction nucleotides: 17.

The chain couples TRBV4-3 to TRBJ1-1, with 7 bases identical to TRBD1. CDR1 is LGHNA, CDR2 YSLEER, per germline. V was clipped by 4 bases and J by 5 bases; unmatched bases: 10. CDR3 length: 15 amino acids. CDR3 protein: CASSPRQGGVTEAFF. The CDR3 DNA reads as TGCGCCAGCAGCCCGAGACAGGGTGGGGTGACTGAAGCTTTCTTT.

This clone has a count of ten or more. The chain is built from TRBV25-1 and TRBJ1-4; 10 bases agree with TRBD1. The germline V gene encodes CDR1 MGHDK and CDR2 SYGVNS. V trimming: 8 bases; J trimming: 7 bases; junction bases outside the gene matches: 1. This CDR3 region has 12 residues. In nucleotides, the CDR3 is TGTGCCAGCGACAGGGGGCGTGAAAAACTGTTTTTT. This sequence encodes CASDRGREKLFF.

This rearrangement joins TRBV1 to TRBJ2-1; whether TRBD2, the table's D call, matches the DNA was not checked. TRBV1 is a pseudogene locus. CDR3 length equals 15 residues. As DNA, the CDR3 is TGCACCAGCAGCCAGCTCGCGAGCTCCTACAATGAGCAGTTCTTC. Protein product: CTSSQLASSYNEQFF.

The chain carries TRBV5-1 and TRBJ2-3; 12 bases line up with TRBD2. The CDR3 length is 19 residues. Germline lookup yields CDR1 SGHRS and CDR2 YFSETQ. V was pared by 4 bases and J by 1 base, with 13 bases of the junction left unmatched. The CDR3 loop reads CASSGLAGGPGGGTDTQYF. The DNA for the CDR3 is TGCGCCAGCAGCGGCCTAGCGGGAGGGCCCGGGGGGGGCACAGATACGCAGTATTTT.

The rearrangement joins TRBV7-6 to TRBJ1-4; 9 nucleotides line up with TRBD1. The J segment lost 10 bases and the V segment lost 2 bases, leaving 11 bases of the junction unmatched. The CDR3 spans 16 residues. Germline lookup yields CDR1 SGHVS and CDR2 FNYEAQ. Here the CDR3 DNA reads TGTGCCAGCAGCTTATTCCCCCCCCTGACAGGGGGAAAACTGTTTTTT. Encoded protein: CASSLFPPLTGGKLFF.

The V gene is TRBV5-4, the J gene TRBJ1-2; 7 bases are a match to TRBD1. Germline-derived CDR1 and CDR2 are SGHNT and YYREEE (reference sequence). J lost 3 bases, V lost 4 bases, and 3 bases had no gene match. There are 13 residues in the CDR3. The CDR3 DNA sequence: TGTGCCAGCAGCGCCGGGACAGACTATGGCTACACCTTC. Translation: CASSAGTDYGYTF.

The CDR3 region is CATSRGSSTDTQYF. The DNA for the CDR3 is TGTGCCACCAGCAGAGGATCTAGCACAGATACGCAGTATTTT. This chain uses TRBV15 with TRBJ2-3; no definite D call. This CDR3 comprises 14 residues. The V end lost 1 base, the J end lost 0 bases, and 5 bases lay between the germline ends. Germline V CDR1 and CDR2: LNHNV, YYDKDF (reference sequence).

About this clone: This sample includes further DNA sequences coding for the same CDR3. V and J are TRBV4-3 and TRBJ2-6; no clear D. Trimming took off 0 bases at V and 0 bases at J, with 6 bases between the two ends. CDR1 is LGHNA and CDR2 is YSLEER in the germline V gene. The CDR3 sequence is 16 residues long. Here the CDR3 reads CASSQDGSSGANVLTF. CDR3 nucleotide sequence: TGCGCCAGCAGCCAAGACGGCAGCTCTGGGGCCAACGTCCTGACTTTC.